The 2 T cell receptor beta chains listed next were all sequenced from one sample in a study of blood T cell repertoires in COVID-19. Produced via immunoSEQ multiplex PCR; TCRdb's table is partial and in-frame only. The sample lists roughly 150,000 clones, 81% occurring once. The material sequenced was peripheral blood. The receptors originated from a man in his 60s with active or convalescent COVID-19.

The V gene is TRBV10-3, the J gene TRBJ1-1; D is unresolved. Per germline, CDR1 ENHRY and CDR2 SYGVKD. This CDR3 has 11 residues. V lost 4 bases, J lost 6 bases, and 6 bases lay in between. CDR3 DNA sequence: TGTGCCATCAGTGCGGGATCTGAAGCTTTCTTT. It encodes CAISAGSEAFF.

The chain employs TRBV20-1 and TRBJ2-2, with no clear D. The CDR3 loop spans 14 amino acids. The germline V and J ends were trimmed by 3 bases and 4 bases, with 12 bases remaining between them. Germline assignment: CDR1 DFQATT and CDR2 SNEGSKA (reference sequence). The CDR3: CSASSTLVTGELFF. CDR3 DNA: TGCAGTGCTAGTAGTACTTTGGTCACCGGGGAGCTGTTTTTT.